What follows are 22 T cell receptor beta chains derived from one specimen sequenced in a study of CD8 T cells in ankylosing spondylitis. TCRdb reprocessed the 5' RACE reads with MiXCR, giving one entry per CDR3 protein. The data contain about 30,000 distinct CDR3 sequences, less than 6.5% of them singletons. The sequenced sample was blood, either unsorted or a sorted T cell fraction (not recorded which). The receptors here all came from a female donor with ankylosing spondylitis or in good health (not recorded which).

This clonotype was seen repeatedly, ten times or more. The chain couples TRBV9 to TRBJ2-1; TRBD2 matches at 14 bases. The trim removed 3 bases at V and 8 bases at J, leaving 7 bases unmatched. The CDR3 contains 16 residues. CDR1 is SGDLS, CDR2 YYNGEE, per germline. Here the CDR3 reads CASSAGTSGSWDEQFF. CDR3 bases: TGTGCCAGCAGCGCCGGGACTAGCGGGAGCTGGGATGAGCAGTTCTTC.

This clonotype was observed at least ten times. The chain carries TRBV9 and TRBJ2-3, with D possibly being TRBD1 (6 bases). The CDR3 length is 15 residues. The ends were cut back, 0 bases at V and 0 bases at J, with 8 bases in the middle. Germline V gene sequence: CDR1 SGDLS, CDR2 YYNGEE. This chain's CDR3 is CASSVDGQSTDTQYF. DNA of the CDR3: TGTGCCAGCAGCGTAGACGGACAGAGCACAGATACGCAGTATTTT. The complete variable domain, with remaining parts taken from reference TRBV9 and TRBJ2-3, reads DSGVTQTPKHLITATGQRVTLRCSPRSGDLSVYWYQQSLDQGLQFLIQYYNGEERAKGNILERFSAQQFPDLHSELNLSSLELGDSALYFCASSVDGQSTDTQYFGPGTRLTVL.

This clonotype was detected ten times or more. The chain uses TRBV9 and TRBJ2-1; a possible D gene is TRBD2 (6 bases). The CDR3 covers 16 residues. CDR1 is SGDLS and CDR2 is YYNGEE in the germline V gene. V lost 3 bases and J 8 bases, leaving 21 bases between the germline ends. The CDR3 DNA follows: TGTGCCAGCAGCGCCCGGGAGAGGGGAGGAGTGGATGAGCAGTTCTTC. It translates to CASSARERGGVDEQFF.

This clonotype was found many times. This rearrangement joins TRBV9 to TRBJ2-5, with 12 positions matching TRBD2. The CDR3 spans 16 residues. V was clipped by 0 bases and J by 4 bases; unmatched bases: 4. CDR1 SGDLS and CDR2 YYNGEE come from the germline V gene. This CDR3 is CASSVETSGGVETQYF. The CDR3 coding sequence is TGTGCCAGCAGCGTAGAGACTAGCGGGGGAGTAGAGACCCAGTACTTC.

This clonotype has ten or more counts. The chain joins TRBV9 to TRBJ2-7; either TRBD1 or TRBD2 may fit D (6 bases each). V dropped 4 bases and J dropped 3 bases, with 17 bases sitting between them. Germline loops: CDR1 SGDLS, CDR2 YYNGEE. The length of the CDR3 is 15 residues. CDR3 coding DNA: TGTGCCAGCAGCCCCGACGGGGGCTTCCTCTACGAGCAGTACTTC. Residues: CASSPDGGFLYEQYF.

The table lists this clonotype with many counts. The rearrangement links TRBV9 to TRBJ2-3; D gene unclear. The CDR3 sequence is 15 residues long. Per the germline V gene, CDR1 is SGDLS and CDR2 is YYNGEE. The ends were cut back, 1 base at V and 6 bases at J, with 15 bases in the middle. The CDR3 sequence is CASSVMDASQDTQYF. Written as DNA, the CDR3 is TGTGCCAGCAGCGTAATGGACGCCTCACAGGATACGCAGTATTTT.

This clonotype was counted many times. The rearrangement joins TRBV9 to TRBJ1-3; D gene unclear. CDR1 is SGDLS, CDR2 YYNGEE, per germline. Trimming took 4 bases from V and 2 from J, leaving 16 bases between them. The CDR3 sequence is 16 residues long. The CDR3 DNA follows: TGTGCCAGCAGCACCGAACTCCTCGGGGCTGGAAACACCATATATTTT. It specifies CASSTELLGAGNTIYF.

This clonotype was recorded at least ten times. The V and J genes are TRBV9 and TRBJ1-6; 8 bases are shared with TRBD1. Trimming removed 3 bases from V and 8 bases from J; junction bases left unmatched: 7. Germline CDR1 SGDLS, CDR2 YYNGEE. The CDR3 is 15 residues long. The CDR3 loop is CASSASGTGDSPLHF. The CDR3, as DNA: TGTGCCAGCAGCGCCTCCGGGACAGGAGATTCACCCCTCCACTTT.

This clonotype was observed a few times. The chain couples TRBV9 to TRBJ2-3; perhaps D is TRBD1 or TRBD2 (5 bases each). CDR1 and CDR2 from the germline V gene are SGDLS and YYNGEE. V gave up 3 bases and J gave up 3 bases, with 11 bases separating them. This CDR3 region has 14 residues. DNA for the CDR3: TGTGCCAGCAGCGCAAGAGGGGCGACAGATACGCAGTATTTT. This translates into CASSARGATDTQYF.

This clonotype has at least ten counts. The V and J genes are TRBV9 and TRBJ2-3, with 7 bases that match TRBD2. The CDR3 has 15 amino acids. The junction had 6 bases not matched to a gene; V was cut back by 0 bases and J by 5 bases. The germline V gene encodes CDR1 SGDLS and CDR2 YYNGEE. In nucleotides, the CDR3 is TGTGCCAGCAGCGTAGGTCGGGGGGACGAAGATACGCAGTATTTT. This sequence encodes CASSVGRGDEDTQYF.

This clonotype was recorded at least ten times. The chain uses TRBV9 and TRBJ2-5; D gene unclear. V lost 0 bases, J lost 4 bases, and 10 bases lay in between. The CDR3 covers 14 residues. Germline loops: CDR1 SGDLS, CDR2 YYNGEE. The chain's CDR3 is CASSVGRALETQYF. In DNA, the CDR3 is TGTGCCAGCAGCGTAGGTAGGGCGTTAGAGACCCAGTACTTC.

This clonotype was seen many times. The chain uses TRBV9 and TRBJ1-6; D gene uncertain. Germline V gives CDR1 SGDLS, CDR2 YYNGEE. The CDR3 length is 14 residues. The V and J ends lost 0 bases and 5 bases respectively, with 6 bases between them. CDR3 nucleotide sequence: TGTGCCAGCAGCGTAGCGACCCATAATTCACCCCTCCACTTT. Amino acid sequence: CASSVATHNSPLHF.

This clonotype has just a few counts. The V call is TRBV9, the J call TRBJ2-2; no reliable D call. V shed 3 bases and J shed 2 bases, with 8 bases lying between them. Per germline, CDR1 SGDLS and CDR2 YYNGEE. There are 14 residues in the CDR3. Written as DNA, the CDR3 is TGTGCCAGCAGCGCCTATCTTAACACCGGGGAGCTGTTTTTT. Residues: CASSAYLNTGELFF.

This clonotype has a count of ten or more. The V call is TRBV9, the J call TRBJ1-6; D ambiguous. CDR1 and CDR2 (germline): SGDLS, YYNGEE. This CDR3 has 15 amino acids. V was shortened by 0 bases and J by 7 bases, with 11 bases between the two germline ends. The CDR3 DNA is TGTGCCAGCAGCGTAGTGGGAAGTAAAAATTCACCCCTCCACTTT. It translates to CASSVVGSKNSPLHF.

At least ten counts were recorded for this clonotype. This sequence joins TRBV9 and TRBJ2-3; D ambiguous. CDR1 and CDR2 (germline): SGDLS, YYNGEE. The CDR3 contains 14 residues. V dropped 0 bases and J dropped 2 bases, with 7 bases sitting between them. CDR3 amino acids: CASSVVAITDTQYF. DNA of the CDR3: TGTGCCAGCAGCGTAGTGGCAATCACAGATACGCAGTATTTT.

The chain couples TRBV9 to TRBJ2-7; weak D call: TRBD1 (5 bases). The CDR3 spans 14 residues. Trimming cost V 0 bases and J 7 bases, with 14 bases left between them. Germline V CDR1 and CDR2: SGDLS, YYNGEE. The CDR3 DNA sequence: TGTGCCAGCAGCGTAGAGATAGGGGTAGGTGAGCAGTACTTC. Its protein is CASSVEIGVGEQYF.

This clonotype was detected a few times. The chain uses TRBV9 and TRBJ2-1; D is possibly TRBD2 (6 bases). Germline values: CDR1 SGDLS, CDR2 YYNGEE. This CDR3 spans 17 amino acids. The V gene lost 0 bases and the J gene lost 0 bases, with 13 bases spanning the gap. This chain's CDR3 is CASSVAGTPISYNEQFF. CDR3 sequence (DNA): TGTGCCAGCAGCGTAGCTGGGACTCCGATCTCCTACAATGAGCAGTTCTTC.

This clonotype was detected ten times or more. The chain joins TRBV9 to TRBJ2-3; the D gene is possibly TRBD2 (6 bases). In germline, CDR1 is SGDLS, CDR2 YYNGEE. With 3 bases removed from V and 2 bases from J, the gap between germline ends came to 19 bases. The CDR3 sequence is 17 residues long. The CDR3, as DNA: TGTGCCAGCAGCGCCACCGGGACTGGGACCCTCACAGATACGCAGTATTTT. Its translation is CASSATGTGTLTDTQYF.

The sample holds many counts of this clonotype. This chain links TRBV9 with TRBJ1-1; 8 bases agree with TRBD1. V dropped 4 bases and J dropped 5; count of bases not matched to a gene: 10. CDR3 size: 15 residues. Germline-derived CDR1 and CDR2 are SGDLS and YYNGEE. The CDR3 nucleotides are TGTGCCAGCAGCCCCGGACAGGGCGAATGGACTGAAGCTTTCTTT. Amino acids: CASSPGQGEWTEAFF.

V and J are TRBV9 and TRBJ2-3, with 10 bases lining up with TRBD2. The germline V gene has CDR1 SGDLS and CDR2 YYNGEE. CDR3 length equals 15 residues. Trimming removed 2 bases from V and 6 bases from J; junction bases left unmatched: 6. CDR3 amino acids: CASSVGLAVGDTQYF. The CDR3 DNA reads TGTGCCAGCAGCGTTGGACTAGCGGTTGGGGATACGCAGTATTTT.

This clonotype was seen ten or more times. CDR3 residues: CASSVATSTDTQYF. CDR3 bases: TGTGCCAGCAGCGTAGCAACTAGCACAGATACGCAGTATTTT. V usage is TRBV9 and J usage is TRBJ2-3; D remains unclear. V was shortened by 0 bases and J by 0 bases, with 5 bases between the two germline ends. This CDR3 spans 14 amino acids. Germline CDR1 is SGDLS and CDR2 is YYNGEE.

By sample share, this clonotype is medium-sized. The chain combines TRBV9 with TRBJ2-3; TRBD2 matches 7 bases. Germline assignment: CDR1 SGDLS and CDR2 YYNGEE. The CDR3 is 15 amino acids. V lost 4 bases, J lost 2 bases, and 7 bases stayed unmatched. CDR3 sequence: CASSTGLGPTDTQYF. In DNA, the CDR3 is TGTGCCAGCAGCACAGGACTAGGGCCCACAGATACGCAGTATTTT.